This passage covers 7 T cell receptor beta chains from one sample sequenced in a study of blood T cell repertoires in COVID-19. Sequencing used immunoSEQ multiplex PCR; TCRdb keeps in-frame clones, though not all of them. This table holds about 130,000 clones, approximately 88% found once. Input material: peripheral blood. These receptors came from a man aged 65 to 79 with active COVID-19.

The rearrangement uses TRBV5-1 and TRBJ2-1, with D possibly TRBD1 on 7 matching bases. The CDR3 has 20 residues. The V and J ends lost 4 bases and 4 bases respectively, with 30 bases between them. The germline gives CDR1 SGHRS, CDR2 YFSETQ. CDR3 in DNA: TGCGCCAGCAGCCGAGGGCCGGGACAGCCGGGTCGCGGGACATACAATGAGCAGTTCTTC. Translation: CASSRGPGQPGRGTYNEQFF.

J is TRBJ2-2 and V is TRBV11-3; 7 bases agree with TRBD2. V lost 3 bases, J lost 0 bases, and 4 bases stayed unmatched. CDR1 SGHNT and CDR2 YENEEA come from the germline V gene. This CDR3 has 16 amino acids. For the CDR3, the DNA is TGTGCCAGCAGCTTCAGCAGCGGGACGAACACCGGGGAGCTGTTTTTT. Amino acids: CASSFSSGTNTGELFF.

The sample holds a few counts of this clone. V usage is TRBV27 and J usage is TRBJ1-1; perhaps TRBD1 as D (5 bases). CDR1 and CDR2 (germline): MNHEY, SMNVEV (reference sequence). Between the trimmed V and J ends, which lost 9 bases and 3 bases, there was a span of 11 bases. The CDR3 is 12 residues long. This CDR3 reads CASWGRYTEAFF. Here the CDR3 DNA reads TGTGCCAGTTGGGGGAGGTACACTGAAGCTTTCTTT.

The rearrangement links TRBV25-1 to TRBJ1-2, with TRBD1 as a possible D gene (6 bases). Germline lookup yields CDR1 MGHDK and CDR2 SYGVNS. This CDR3 has 14 residues. The V gene lost 7 bases and the J gene lost 2 bases, with 14 bases spanning the gap. The CDR3 protein is CASKFGQGNYGYTF. CDR3 DNA: TGTGCCAGCAAATTCGGCCAGGGGAACTATGGCTACACCTTC.

The V gene is TRBV6-1, the J gene TRBJ2-1; 8 bases are a match to TRBD2. Germline assignment: CDR1 MNHNS and CDR2 SASEGT. Losses at the gene ends were 2 bases for V and 6 bases for J; bases not matched to a gene: 3. There are 14 residues in the CDR3. CDR3 sequence reads: CASSELRGGNEQFF. CDR3 DNA: TGTGCCAGCAGTGAACTTCGGGGGGGCAATGAGCAGTTCTTC.

The chain links TRBV19 to TRBJ2-2, with TRBD1 matching 7 bases. CDR3 length equals 15 residues. Germline V gene data show CDR1 as LNHDA and CDR2 as SQIVND (reference sequence). The trim removed 5 bases at V and 6 bases at J, leaving 9 bases unmatched. CDR3 nucleotides: TGTGCCAGTAGTCCCCGACAGGGATGGGCCGGGGAGCTGTTTTTT. Translating gives CASSPRQGWAGELFF.

The CDR3 coding sequence is TGCGCCAGCAGCCAAGATGGCGGAGATACGCAGTATTTT. Its translation is CASSQDGGDTQYF. The chain couples TRBV4-3 to TRBJ2-3; no firm D call. Looked up from germline, CDR1 is LGHNA and CDR2 is YSLEER. The CDR3 consists of 13 residues. Trimming left V 0 bases short and J 5 bases short, with 6 bases between.